The entry that follows covers one T cell receptor beta chain sequence. This sample was taken from a study of blood T cell repertoires in COVID-19. For the study at large: In each case, the material was cDNA or gDNA derived from T cells, B-cell-depleted T cells, or PBMCs.

The V gene end was trimmed by 0 bases and the J gene end by 5 bases; junction bases not matched to a gene: 5. The CDR3 extends over 15 amino acids. The V gene's germline CDR1 is PRHDT and CDR2 FYEKMQ (reference sequence). Profiled with immunoSEQ multiplex PCR; TCRdb holds only in-frame clones, not every one. The data show some 350,000 clones, around 82% seen once. The chain joins TRBV13 to TRBJ2-7; 9 bases fit TRBD1. This TCR came from a man aged 25 to 40 with active or convalescent COVID-19. The specimen sequenced was peripheral blood. The CDR3 DNA is TGTGCCAGCAGCTTAGGGGACAGGGGTTCCGACGAGCAGTACTTC. Its translation is CASSLGDRGSDEQYF.